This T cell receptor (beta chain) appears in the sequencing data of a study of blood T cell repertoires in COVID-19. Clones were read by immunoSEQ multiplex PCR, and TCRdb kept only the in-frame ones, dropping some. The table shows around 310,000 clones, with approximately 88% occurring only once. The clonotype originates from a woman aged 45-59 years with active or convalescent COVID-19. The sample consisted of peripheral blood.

The CDR3 DNA reads TGTGCCAGCAGGCTTACCGGGGCTGAAGCTTTCTTT. Translated, it gives CASRLTGAEAFF. The rearrangement uses TRBV28 and TRBJ1-1; D is undetermined. V lost 6 bases and J lost 6, with 11 bases in between. The length of the CDR3 is 12 residues. Germline V CDR1 and CDR2: MDHEN, SYDVKM.